This T cell receptor beta chain is drawn from a study of blood T cells in healthy people across ages (dated by TCRdb to about 2015). Context from the whole study: In model experiments, roughly one uniquely barcoded TCR beta cDNA molecule per two T cells was captured by template switching. To track age-related changes in TCR beta repertoire diversity, the study relied on deep sequencing normalized with unique cDNA molecular identifiers. Four age groups were formed from the donors: young (average approximately 16 years), middle-aged (approximately 40), aged (roughly 58) and long-lived (roughly 81). Donors of different ages were randomly distributed across sequencing lanes to avoid experimental bias. The study analyzed two additional independent replicas of 1 million unique cDNA reads from the same blood draw for two donors, one aged 18 to 30 and one aged 80 or older.

Libraries were made using 5' RACE. TCRdb names Illumina HiSeq 2500 as the instrument used. A second roughly 7 to 12 cycle PCR used a sample-barcoded 5' primer and a J-beta primer mix. A unique molecular identifier was introduced onto each TCR beta cDNA molecule by a template-switch 5' adaptor carrying 12 random nucleotides. Each sample yielded at least 3 million CDR3-containing paired-end reads. First-strand cDNA was synthesized from all RNA with the Mint cDNA synthesis kit, primed by a TRBC-specific oligonucleotide. Following uracil-DNA glycosylase treatment, a first 18-cycle PCR with universal primers M1SS and BC2_uni_R was performed on all cDNA. In the paper's pipeline: Normalization of each sample was performed by random selection of 1 million high-quality reads, each carrying a distinct molecular identifier. Reads sharing molecular identifiers were discarded rather than binned into consensus sequences. MiTCR, set to a Q25 quality threshold and the strictest error-elimination algorithm, was used for CDR3 identification, clonotype clustering and error correction. Lower-bound total TCR beta diversity was estimated with a nonparametric unseen species model using Euler transformation. TCRdb itself trimmed the public reads at Q25 with fastp, ran MiXCR and retained productive beta chains. Each entry is one CDR3 protein sequence, shown with its most common DNA and genes. What appears here as the V and J calls and clone size reflects TCRdb's work, not the paper's. The sample profile shows about 670,000 distinct CDR3 sequences; under 65% of them were found once. The ten most abundant clones make up approximately 15% of the sample.

Study-wide findings and limitations: Donor CMV infection status was unknown, potentially confounding age-related changes in expanded clonotypes. Bulk unsorted PBMC profiling prevented conclusive comparison of naive and antigen-experienced compartments. Estimates of total diversity based on one million sequenced T cells were considered lower bounds and underestimates. The percentage of naive T cells measured by flow cytometry correlated strongly with observed TCR beta diversity. As age increased, observed TCR beta diversity per million T cells dropped in a roughly linear way, and a significant reduction was already evident by age approximately 40. Compared with the aged group, the long-lived group had more naive CD4+ T cells, fewer expanded clones and increased TCR diversity, suggesting age selection.

This clonotype has more than one count but fewer than ten. Its specific antigen is unknown. No base quality information exists; no much larger clone differs at one position. Donors were 40 or so systemically healthy Caucasian individuals from Russia aged roughly 6 to 100 years. Each donor gave roughly 11 milliliters of peripheral blood, drawn into EDTA-treated Vacutainer tubes. PBMCs were isolated by Ficoll-Paque density-gradient centrifugation, with at least 7 million obtained per sample. Trizol reagent was used to extract total RNA from PBMCs, with at least 6 micrograms per sample. For every donor, an aliquot of PBMCs went through flow cytometry to measure the percentages of naive CD45RAhigh/CD27high T cells. CDR1 and CDR2, looked up from the germline V gene, are KGHSH and LQKENI. The CDR3, from cysteine to phenylalanine, totals 17 residues. Of all the DNA, just the CDR3 is kept, 51 bases in frame from base 1.

The receptor chain draws on TRBV18 and TRBJ2-1; the D gene lacks a confident call. The DNA end favors TRBJ2-7, so the J call may be wrong. The clonotype comes from a woman of 80 years or more in good health. Sequencing was done on a sample of blood. CDR3 loop: CASSPPRWVSRGNEQYF. The DNA sequence is TGTGCCAGCTCACCACCCCGGTGGGTATCGCGAGGCAATGAGCAGTACTTC.